Below are 23 T cell receptor beta chains sequenced from a single sample in a study of tumor-infiltrating lymphocytes in localized non-small cell lung cancer. Measured with immunoSEQ multiplex PCR; TCRdb has only the in-frame clones, and not every one. The sample holds about 15,000 clones, 82% seen once. Input material: lung tumor tissue. The origin of the receptors is a human donor with non-small cell lung cancer.

This clone is judged medium-sized (0.01 to 0.1%). The chain couples TRBV19 to TRBJ2-2; 8 positions agree with TRBD2. Trimming at V came to 3 bases and at J to 7 bases, leaving 7 bases not matched to a gene. Per germline, CDR1 LNHDA and CDR2 SQIVND (reference sequence). The CDR3 consists of 15 residues. The CDR3 DNA sequence: TGTGCCAGTAGTATGAATCCGGGACTAGGCGGGGAGCTGTTTTTT. Encoded protein: CASSMNPGLGGELFF. The full variable domain, its missing parts supplied by reference TRBV19 and TRBJ2-2, is DGGITQSPKYLFRKEGQNVTLSCEQNLNHDAMYWYRQDPGQGLRLIYYSQIVNDFQKGDIAEGYSVSREKKESFPLTVTSAQKNPTAFYLCASSMNPGLGGELFFGEGSRLTVL.

The V and J genes are TRBV7-2 and TRBJ2-2; tentative D call: TRBD2 (7 bases). V lost 7 bases to trimming and J lost 4 bases, with 19 bases between them. CDR1 and CDR2 from the germline V gene are SGHTA and FQGNSA. The CDR3 extends over 16 amino acids. The CDR3 sequence is CASTVRSGGPTGELFF. The DNA for the CDR3 is TGTGCCAGCACCGTTAGGTCGGGGGGCCCCACCGGGGAGCTGTTTTTT.

The gene calls are TRBV29-1 and TRBJ2-7, with 8 bases identical to TRBD1. Germline V gene sequence: CDR1 SQVTM, CDR2 ANQGSEA. The CDR3 extends over 14 amino acids. After removal of 0 bases from V and 4 bases from J, the junction contained 5 bases not matched to a gene. CDR3 bases: TGCAGCGTTGAAGAAGGACAGGGAGGATACGAGCAGTACTTC. This translates into CSVEEGQGGYEQYF.

The V gene is TRBV27, the J gene TRBJ2-7; D unclear. The CDR3 is made up of 17 amino acids. The V end lost 7 bases, the J end lost 0 bases, and 22 bases lay between the germline ends. Germline values: CDR1 MNHEY, CDR2 SMNVEV (reference sequence). CDR3 nucleotide sequence: TGTGCCAGCACTAAGCGTTGGGCCGCCGATTACTCCTACGAGCAGTACTTC. This gives the protein CASTKRWAADYSYEQYF.

The rearrangement links TRBV25-1 to TRBJ2-7; no definite D call. V lost 8 bases, J lost 4 bases, and 15 bases lay in between. CDR1 and CDR2 from the germline V gene are MGHDK and SYGVNS. This CDR3 region has 13 residues. The CDR3 nucleotides read TGTGCCAGCGCTTCCGGGCCAGTTTACGAGCAGTACTTC. As protein: CASASGPVYEQYF.

This chain connects TRBV19 to TRBJ2-7, with D perhaps matching TRBD1 (6 bases). From germline, CDR1 is LNHDA and CDR2 SQIVND (reference sequence). V shed 5 bases and J shed 2 bases, with 10 bases lying between them. The CDR3 runs to 13 residues. In DNA form, the CDR3 reads TGTGCCAGTAGTGTACAGGGCCCCTACGAGCAGTACTTC. It yields the protein CASSVQGPYEQYF.

The chain couples TRBV7-9 to TRBJ2-2, with TRBD2 identical over 9 bases. CDR1 and CDR2 from the germline V gene are SEHNR and FQNEAQ (reference sequence). The ends lost 10 bases at V and 4 bases at J; junction bases unmatched: 16. The CDR3 spans 17 residues. CDR3 sequence reads: CANRLNIGREGTGELFF. In DNA, the CDR3 is TGTGCCAACCGGCTGAACATCGGGCGGGAGGGCACCGGGGAGCTGTTTTTT.

This clone has more than one count but fewer than ten. The V call is TRBV11-2, the J call TRBJ2-7; D remains unclear. Germline V CDR1 and CDR2: SGHAT, FQNNGV. Trimming pared 4 bases from V and 3 bases from J, leaving 16 bases between. The CDR3 extends over 15 amino acids. Here the CDR3 reads CASSSNPSGGYEQYF. Written as DNA, the CDR3 is TGTGCCAGCAGCTCAAACCCTTCTGGTGGCTACGAGCAGTACTTC.

The gene calls are TRBV5-6 and TRBJ2-3; D ambiguous. In germline, CDR1 is SGHDT, CDR2 YYEEEE. The CDR3 spans 13 residues. V lost 1 base, J lost 3 bases, and 6 bases lay in between. The CDR3 bases are TGTGCCAGCAGCTTGTTGGGGACAGATACGCAGTATTTT. This gives the protein CASSLLGTDTQYF.

This clone was counted only a few times. The J gene is TRBJ2-2, the V gene TRBV2; possible D gene TRBD1, 6 bases. There are 15 residues in the CDR3. V was shortened by 2 bases and J by 0 bases, with 7 bases between the two germline ends. Germline assignment: CDR1 SNHLY and CDR2 FYNNEI. CDR3 residues: CASSEQGTNTGELFF. CDR3 nucleotide sequence: TGTGCCAGCAGTGAACAGGGGACGAACACCGGGGAGCTGTTTTTT.

The gene calls are TRBV5-8 and TRBJ1-5; D gene ambiguous. Germline CDR1 and CDR2: SGHTS and YDEGEE. V lost 3 bases and J 0 bases, leaving 10 bases between the germline ends. This CDR3 has 15 residues. CDR3 residues: CASSSGGVSNQPQHF. For the CDR3, the DNA is TGTGCCAGCAGCTCTGGCGGGGTTAGCAATCAGCCCCAGCATTTT.

The V and J genes are TRBV5-1 and TRBJ1-2; 7 nucleotides match TRBD1. V lost 1 base and J lost 3; bases outside the gene matches: 3. CDR3 size: 14 residues. CDR1 is SGHRS, CDR2 YFSETQ, per germline. CDR3 loop: CASSLTGEHYGYTF. In DNA, the CDR3 is TGCGCCAGCAGCTTGACAGGGGAGCACTATGGCTACACCTTC.

The chain recombines TRBV9 with TRBJ2-4, with 12 nucleotides matching TRBD1. Germline CDR1 SGDLS, CDR2 YYNGEE. Trimming at V came to 4 bases and at J to 9 bases, leaving 8 bases not matched to a gene. This CDR3 contains 15 residues. CDR3 in amino acids: CASSPDRGQGAIQYF. In DNA form, the CDR3 reads TGTGCCAGCAGCCCAGACCGGGGACAGGGGGCCATTCAGTACTTC.

For the CDR3, the DNA is TGCAGCGTTGTGGGTATCCATGAAAAACTGTTTTTT. Residues: CSVVGIHEKLFF. The chain combines TRBV29-1 with TRBJ1-4, with unresolved D. The V end lost 4 bases, the J end lost 6 bases, and 9 bases lay between the germline ends. Germline CDR1 is SQVTM and CDR2 is ANQGSEA. CDR3 size: 12 residues.

The chain is built from TRBV27 and TRBJ1-1; D uncertain. Germline V gives CDR1 MNHEY, CDR2 SMNVEV (reference sequence). V lost 2 bases and J lost 0, with 7 bases in between. This CDR3 region has 14 residues. The CDR3 loop reads CASSLREMNTEAFF. The CDR3 nucleotides read TGTGCCAGCAGTTTACGGGAAATGAACACTGAAGCTTTCTTT.

This clone has a single count. The V gene is TRBV30, the J gene TRBJ1-1; D is unresolved. The CDR3 has 11 residues. CDR1 is GTSNPN, CDR2 SVGIG, per germline (reference sequence). The CDR3 sequence is CMIERNTEAFF. The CDR3 DNA reads as TGTATGATTGAAAGGAACACTGAAGCTTTCTTT.

The CDR3 DNA reads as TGTGCCAGCAGCTCGGCCGGGACTAGCGGGATTATCGATGAGCAGTTCTTC. This sequence encodes CASSSAGTSGIIDEQFF. The chain couples TRBV7-8 to TRBJ2-1; the match to TRBD2 covers 13 bases. CDR1 is SGHVS, CDR2 FQNEAQ, per germline. Trimming cost V 4 bases and J 8 bases; bases outside gene matches: 11. The CDR3 is 17 residues long.

Of note for this clone: This CDR3 is also generated by other DNA sequences in the sample. The chain employs TRBV14 and TRBJ1-1; D is uncertain. Trimming cost V 1 base and J 11 bases, with 8 bases left between them. The CDR3 has 11 residues. From germline, CDR1 is SGHDN and CDR2 FVKESK. This chain's CDR3 is CASSQGLKAFF. DNA for the CDR3: TGTGCCAGCAGCCAAGGTCTCAAGGCTTTCTTT.

The CDR3, as DNA: TGTGCCAGTAGTATTAATGGGGAGCCAAGCACTGAAGCTTTCTTT. This translates into CASSINGEPSTEAFF. This rearrangement joins TRBV19 to TRBJ1-1; D gene uncertain. Trimming took 3 bases from V and 4 from J, leaving 15 bases between them. The CDR3 spans 15 residues. The germline V gene encodes CDR1 LNHDA and CDR2 SQIVND (reference sequence). Based on the CDR3 plus reference TRBV19 and TRBJ1-1, the full variable domain is DGGITQSPKYLFRKEGQNVTLSCEQNLNHDAMYWYRQDPGQGLRLIYYSQIVNDFQKGDIAEGYSVSREKKESFPLTVTSAQKNPTAFYLCASSINGEPSTEAFFGQGTRLTVV.

This clone was observed a handful of times. The V call is TRBV5-1, the J call TRBJ1-1, with D possibly being TRBD1 (6 bases). The germline V gene has CDR1 SGHRS and CDR2 YFSETQ. The CDR3 runs to 17 residues. V lost 0 bases and J 3 bases, leaving 18 bases between the germline ends. This CDR3 reads CASSLGVRGGAYTEAFF. DNA for the CDR3: TGCGCCAGCAGCTTGGGGGTGCGGGGGGGCGCGTACACTGAAGCTTTCTTT.

This chain uses TRBV30 with TRBJ2-7; 9 nucleotides align to TRBD1. Trimming removed 5 bases from V and 5 bases from J; junction bases left unmatched: 10. Germline values: CDR1 GTSNPN, CDR2 SVGIG (reference sequence). This CDR3 has 14 amino acids. The chain's CDR3 is CAWAPGQGPHEQYF. In DNA form, the CDR3 reads TGTGCCTGGGCACCGGGACAGGGCCCTCACGAGCAGTACTTC.

This clone was counted between two and nine times. This sequence joins TRBV9 and TRBJ1-6; tentatively, D is TRBD1 (6 bases). The CDR3 is 16 amino acids. V was clipped by 0 bases and J by 7 bases, with 14 bases between them. The germline CDR1 and CDR2 sequences are SGDLS and YYNGEE. The CDR3 here is CASSVAPGTTNSPLHF. In DNA, the CDR3 is TGTGCCAGCAGCGTAGCTCCCGGGACAACCAATTCACCCCTCCACTTT. The complete variable domain, with remaining parts taken from reference TRBV9 and TRBJ1-6, reads DSGVTQTPKHLITATGQRVTLRCSPRSGDLSVYWYQQSLDQGLQFLIQYYNGEERAKGNILERFSAQQFPDLHSELNLSSLELGDSALYFCASSVAPGTTNSPLHFGNGTRLTVT.

The chain has TRBV7-2 and TRBJ2-6; maybe TRBD1 (5 bases). This CDR3 region has 16 residues. The V gene's germline CDR1 is SGHTA and CDR2 FQGNSA. V was pared by 2 bases and J by 1 base, with 9 bases between. The CDR3 reads CASSLRQGSGANVLTF. The DNA for the CDR3 is TGTGCCAGCAGCTTAAGGCAGGGTTCTGGGGCCAACGTCCTGACTTTC.